This TCR beta chain is from a study of tumor-infiltrating lymphocytes in oesophageal squamous cell carcinoma (dated by TCRdb to 2016 to 2017). Library generation was performed with PCR. TCRdb lists the instrument as Illumina HiSeq 2000. TCRdb applied fastp at Q25 and MiXCR to the public reads, then kept only in-frame beta chains. Rows with one shared CDR3 protein collapse into an entry with the most common genes and DNA. Counted in this sample were about 14,000 distinct CDR3 sequences; 45% to 65% of them appeared once. The leading ten clones occupy over 35% of the sample. This clonotype has at least ten counts. It lacks a known antigen. No quality values exist for individual bases; no much larger clone is one base distant. Germline trimming amounts to 2 bases on V and 5 bases on J, with 7 as the count of junction bases outside the gene matches. CDR1 is given as MGHRA and CDR2 as YSYEKL, both from the germline V gene. From its cysteine to its phenylalanine, the CDR3 spans 15 amino acids. The kept DNA is CDR3 alone, 45 bases in frame from the first base.

The chain couples TRBV4-1 to TRBJ2-7; 9 of the junction bases match TRBD2. This clonotype originated in a male donor with esophageal squamous cell carcinoma. The sample taken for sequencing was esophageal tumor tissue. The CDR3 loop reads CASSQLAGYSDEQYF. The DNA sequence is as follows: TGCGCCAGCAGCCAACTAGCGGGGTATAGTGACGAGCAGTACTTC.